The 5 T cell receptor beta chains below come from one sample, sequenced in a study of T cells after yellow fever vaccination. TCRdb redid the calling of the 5' RACE reads with MiXCR, one entry per CDR3 protein. The sample includes a few hundred thousand distinct CDR3 sequences, around 7.3% seen only once; the top ten take roughly a sixth. The sample consisted of PBMCs, taken more than 35 days after the first yellow fever vaccination. These receptors all come from a man between 18 and 35 years old who received the YFV17D yellow fever vaccine.

This clonotype was picked up a small number of times. The V gene is TRBV12-3 or TRBV12-4, the J gene TRBJ2-7; D is undetermined. There are 14 residues in the CDR3. Trimming pared 1 base from V and 3 bases from J, leaving 10 bases between. In nucleotides, the CDR3 is TGTGCCAGCAGTTTAGGGGCTGAATTCTACGAGCAGTACGTC. It encodes CASSLGAEFYEQYV.

CDR3 protein: CASSHPDSLLHF. For the CDR3, the DNA is TGTGCCAGCAGTCACCCGGACAGCTTGCTCCACTTT. The rearrangement joins TRBV27 to TRBJ1-6; TRBD1 is a possible D gene (6 bases). This CDR3 comprises 12 residues. Germline CDR1 reads MNHEY; CDR2 reads SMNVEV (reference sequence). The V gene lost 5 bases and the J gene lost 16 bases, with 15 bases spanning the gap.

The J gene is TRBJ2-2, the V gene TRBV14; maybe TRBD2 (6 bases). The V end lost 3 bases, the J end lost 5 bases, and 10 bases lay between the germline ends. Germline assignment: CDR1 SGHDN and CDR2 FVKESK. The CDR3 is 14 residues long. CDR3 bases: TGTGCCAGCAGCCAGATGACTAGGACCGGGGAGCTGTTTTTT. It codes for CASSQMTRTGELFF.

In this sample, this clonotype turned up a few times. The J gene is TRBJ1-2, the V gene TRBV6-7, with 8 positions matching TRBD1. TRBV6-7 is an ORF, and what it does is uncertain. The V segment lost 0 bases and the J segment 3 bases; nucleotides outside the gene matches: 12. The CDR3 sequence is 18 residues long. The CDR3 sequence: CASSYSSKNRGNDYGYTF. The CDR3 DNA is TGTGCCAGCAGTTACTCATCTAAGAACAGGGGGAACGACTATGGCTACACCTTC.

The rearrangement joins TRBV29-1 to TRBJ2-7; D gene unclear. CDR3 length: 13 amino acids. Trimming took off 4 bases at V and 0 bases at J, with 10 bases between the two ends. From germline, CDR1 is SQVTM and CDR2 ANQGSEA. CDR3 loop: CSVARPSSYEQYF. The CDR3 DNA reads TGCAGCGTTGCCAGGCCGAGCTCCTACGAGCAGTACTTC.